Listed below are T cell receptor beta chains from one sample, sequenced in a study of T cells after yellow fever vaccination. TCRdb independently ran MiXCR on the 5' RACE reads; one entry per CDR3 protein. The table has about 340,000 distinct CDR3 sequences, 4% seen once. The material sequenced was PBMCs, taken 5 days after the yellow fever booster vaccination. The receptors come from a man younger than 35 who received the YFV17D yellow fever vaccine. Both conserved end residues are part of each CDR3.

J gene: TRBJ2-7
V gene: TRBV20-1
CDR3 protein: CSARVGGYEQYF

J gene: TRBJ2-1
V gene: TRBV4-3
CDR3 protein: CASSQVSGGNEQFF

J gene: TRBJ2-3
V gene: TRBV7-9
CDR3 protein: CASSLNIDTQYF

J gene: TRBJ2-1
V gene: TRBV5-1
CDR3 protein: CASSSTGGVGNEQFF

J gene: TRBJ2-3
V gene: TRBV12-3/TRBV12-4
CDR3 protein: CASNLGVGDTQYF

J gene: TRBJ2-1
V gene: TRBV7-2
CDR3 protein: CASSRDLRSFYEQFF

J gene: TRBJ2-3
V gene: TRBV9
CDR3 protein: CASSLYGLATTDTQYF

J gene: TRBJ2-1
V gene: TRBV6-5
CDR3 protein: CASSYFPEGSYNEQFF

J gene: TRBJ1-2
V gene: TRBV5-1
CDR3 protein: CASSSGTPRSYGYTF

J gene: TRBJ1-1
V gene: TRBV6-1
CDR3 protein: CASSEGGDTEAFF

J gene: TRBJ1-1
V gene: TRBV11-2
CDR3 protein: CASSSPGAGTEAFF

J gene: TRBJ1-2
V gene: TRBV5-1
CDR3 protein: CASSPDGDYGYTF

J gene: TRBJ1-2
V gene: TRBV5-1
CDR3 protein: CASSWDRATPYGYTF

J gene: TRBJ1-2
V gene: TRBV7-9
CDR3 protein: CASSLGAGPNYGYTF

J gene: TRBJ2-5
V gene: TRBV6-5
CDR3 protein: CASYSSGGAETQYF

J gene: TRBJ2-2
V gene: TRBV4-3
CDR3 protein: CASRGQGNTGELFF

J gene: TRBJ2-6
V gene: TRBV6-5
CDR3 protein: CASRRYLAAGANVLTF

J gene: TRBJ2-1
V gene: TRBV6-5
CDR3 protein: CATRSGGTFNEQFF

J gene: TRBJ2-2
V gene: TRBV7-2
CDR3 protein: CASRSPGGNTGELFF

J gene: TRBJ2-1
V gene: TRBV27
CDR3 protein: CASSLSSGGADNEQFF

J gene: TRBJ2-3
V gene: TRBV9
CDR3 protein: CASSDRGSQAGTQYF

J gene: TRBJ2-5
V gene: TRBV4-1
CDR3 protein: CASSQDVASEYQETQYF

J gene: TRBJ1-6
V gene: TRBV29-1
CDR3 protein: CSVGEGNSPLHF

J gene: TRBJ2-7
V gene: TRBV29-1
CDR3 protein: CSVEGDSYEQYF

J gene: TRBJ2-5
V gene: TRBV5-1
CDR3 protein: CASSLLGGAGETQYF

J gene: TRBJ2-7
V gene: TRBV7-2
CDR3 protein: CASSSSRFSYEQYF

J gene: TRBJ2-5
V gene: TRBV20-1
CDR3 protein: CSARDRQGGPETQYF

J gene: TRBJ2-1
V gene: TRBV7-9
CDR3 protein: CASSYGLLDEQFF

J gene: TRBJ2-3
V gene: TRBV5-1
CDR3 protein: CASSALTSGEQYF

J gene: TRBJ2-3
V gene: TRBV5-1
CDR3 protein: CASSLDSSSTDTQYF

J gene: TRBJ1-5
V gene: TRBV28
CDR3 protein: CASGTGDQPQHF